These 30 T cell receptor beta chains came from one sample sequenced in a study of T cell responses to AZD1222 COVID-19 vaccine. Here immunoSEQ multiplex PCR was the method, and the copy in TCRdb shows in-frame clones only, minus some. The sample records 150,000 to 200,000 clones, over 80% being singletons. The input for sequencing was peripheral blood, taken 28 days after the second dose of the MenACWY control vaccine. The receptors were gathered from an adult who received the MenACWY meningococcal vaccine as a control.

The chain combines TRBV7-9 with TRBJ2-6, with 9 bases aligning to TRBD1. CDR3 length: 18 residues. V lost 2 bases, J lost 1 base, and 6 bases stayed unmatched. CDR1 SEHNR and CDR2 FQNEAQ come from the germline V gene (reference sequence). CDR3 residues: CASSLPETGGSGANVLTF. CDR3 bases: TGTGCCAGCAGCTTACCCGAGACAGGGGGGTCTGGGGCCAACGTCCTGACTTTC.

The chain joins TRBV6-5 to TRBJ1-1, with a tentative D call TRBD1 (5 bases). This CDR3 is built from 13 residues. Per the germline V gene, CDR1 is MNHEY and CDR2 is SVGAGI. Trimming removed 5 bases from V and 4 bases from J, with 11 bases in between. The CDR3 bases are TGTGCCAGCAGTCGACTGGGGACCACTGAAGCTTTCTTT. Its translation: CASSRLGTTEAFF.

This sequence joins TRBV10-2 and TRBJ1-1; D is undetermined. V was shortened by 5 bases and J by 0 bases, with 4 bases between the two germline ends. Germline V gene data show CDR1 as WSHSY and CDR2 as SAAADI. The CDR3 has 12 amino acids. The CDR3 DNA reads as TGCGCCAGCAGTAGGTTGAACACTGAAGCTTTCTTT. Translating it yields CASSRLNTEAFF.

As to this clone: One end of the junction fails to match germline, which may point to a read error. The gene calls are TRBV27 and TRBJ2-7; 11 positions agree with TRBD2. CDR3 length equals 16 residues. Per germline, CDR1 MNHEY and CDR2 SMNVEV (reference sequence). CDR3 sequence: CASSVSGTSGSYEQYF. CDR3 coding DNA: TGTGCCAGCAGTGTATCCGGGACTAGCGGATCCTACGAGCAGTACTTC.

CDR3 protein: CASSQEATSYYEQYF. CDR3 nucleotides: TGCGCCAGCAGCCAAGAGGCGACTAGTTATTACGAGCAGTACTTC. The chain has TRBV4-3 and TRBJ2-7; possible D gene TRBD2, 6 bases. This CDR3 has 15 residues. Germline V gene data show CDR1 as LGHNA and CDR2 as YSLEER. Between the trimmed V and J ends, which lost 0 bases and 4 bases, there was a span of 13 bases.

CDR3 amino acids: CASLRNTGELFF. CDR3 sequence (DNA): TGTGCCAGTCTTCGAAACACCGGGGAGCTGTTTTTT. The chain couples TRBV28 to TRBJ2-2; D unclear. Germline-derived CDR1 and CDR2 are MDHEN and SYDVKM. V shed 9 bases and J shed 2 bases, with 7 bases lying between them. This CDR3 comprises 12 residues.

The CDR3 is CATITYLSPTDTQYF. CDR3 nucleotides: TGTGCCACCATTACTTACTTATCCCCCACAGATACGCAGTATTTT. V gene TRBV6-5 combines with J gene TRBJ2-3; D unclear. The CDR3 sequence is 15 residues long. The germline V gene has CDR1 MNHEY and CDR2 SVGAGI. The V gene lost 10 bases and the J gene lost 2 bases, with 19 bases spanning the gap.

CDR3 DNA sequence: TGTGCCAGCAGCTACCCCATAACCCGTCTGCAGTACTTC. Its translation is CASSYPITRLQYF. The chain joins TRBV11-2 to TRBJ2-7; no firm D call. This CDR3 is built from 13 residues. V lost 4 bases to trimming and J lost 9 bases, with 16 bases between them. Germline CDR1 is SGHAT and CDR2 is FQNNGV.

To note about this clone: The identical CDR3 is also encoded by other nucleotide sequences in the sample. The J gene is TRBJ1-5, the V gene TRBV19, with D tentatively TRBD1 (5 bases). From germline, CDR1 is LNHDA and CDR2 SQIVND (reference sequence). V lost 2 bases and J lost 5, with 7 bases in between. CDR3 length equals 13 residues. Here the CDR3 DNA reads TGTGCCAGTAGTATACAGGGAGATCAGCCCCAGCATTTT. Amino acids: CASSIQGDQPQHF.

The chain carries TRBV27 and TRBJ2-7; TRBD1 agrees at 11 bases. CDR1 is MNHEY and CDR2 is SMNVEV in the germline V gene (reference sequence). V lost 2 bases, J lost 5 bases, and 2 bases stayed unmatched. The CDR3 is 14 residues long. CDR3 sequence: CASSLRDRGDEQYF. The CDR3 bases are TGTGCCAGCAGTTTACGGGACAGGGGGGACGAGCAGTACTTC.

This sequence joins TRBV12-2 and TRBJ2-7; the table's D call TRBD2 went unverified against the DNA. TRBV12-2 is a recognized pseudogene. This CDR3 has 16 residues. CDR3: CASRLVLAGGPGEQYF. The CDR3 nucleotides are TGTGCAAGTCGCTTAGTTTTAGCGGGAGGGCCGGGTGAGCAGTACTTC.

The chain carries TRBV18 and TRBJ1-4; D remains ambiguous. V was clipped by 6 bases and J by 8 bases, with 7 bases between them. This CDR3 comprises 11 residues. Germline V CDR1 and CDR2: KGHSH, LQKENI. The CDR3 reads CASSNTEKLFF. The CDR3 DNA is TGTGCCAGCTCGAACACAGAAAAACTGTTTTTT.

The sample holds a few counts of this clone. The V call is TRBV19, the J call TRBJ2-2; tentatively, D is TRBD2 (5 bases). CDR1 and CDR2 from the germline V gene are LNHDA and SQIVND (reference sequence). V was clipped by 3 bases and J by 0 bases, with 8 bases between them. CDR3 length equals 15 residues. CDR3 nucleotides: TGTGCCAGTAGTATTCGGGGAGCGAACACCGGGGAGCTGTTTTTT. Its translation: CASSIRGANTGELFF. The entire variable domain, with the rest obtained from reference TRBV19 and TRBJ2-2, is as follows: DGGITQSPKYLFRKEGQNVTLSCEQNLNHDAMYWYRQDPGQGLRLIYYSQIVNDFQKGDIAEGYSVSREKKESFPLTVTSAQKNPTAFYLCASSIRGANTGELFFGEGSRLTVL.

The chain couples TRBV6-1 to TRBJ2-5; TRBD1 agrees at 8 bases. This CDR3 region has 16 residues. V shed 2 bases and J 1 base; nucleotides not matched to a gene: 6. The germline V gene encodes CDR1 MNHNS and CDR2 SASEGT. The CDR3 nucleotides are TGTGCCAGCAGTGAAAGGACAGGGTCGGTCCAAGAGACCCAGTACTTC. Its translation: CASSERTGSVQETQYF.

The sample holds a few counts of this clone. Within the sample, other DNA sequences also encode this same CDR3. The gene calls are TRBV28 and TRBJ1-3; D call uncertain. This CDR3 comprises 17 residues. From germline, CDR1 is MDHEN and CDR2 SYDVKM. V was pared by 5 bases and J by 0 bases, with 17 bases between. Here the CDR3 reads CASSPPLRPSSGNTIYF. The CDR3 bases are TGTGCCAGCAGTCCCCCACTCCGGCCTAGCTCTGGAAACACCATATATTTT.

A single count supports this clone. CDR3 residues: CASSDGVGTGGTGELFF. The CDR3 coding sequence is TGTGCCAGCAGTGATGGGGTCGGAACAGGGGGCACCGGGGAGCTGTTTTTT. The chain uses TRBV2 and TRBJ2-2, with 8 bases identical to TRBD1. V lost 3 bases to trimming and J lost 4 bases; unmatched junction nucleotides: 10. Germline V gives CDR1 SNHLY, CDR2 FYNNEI. The CDR3 contains 17 residues.

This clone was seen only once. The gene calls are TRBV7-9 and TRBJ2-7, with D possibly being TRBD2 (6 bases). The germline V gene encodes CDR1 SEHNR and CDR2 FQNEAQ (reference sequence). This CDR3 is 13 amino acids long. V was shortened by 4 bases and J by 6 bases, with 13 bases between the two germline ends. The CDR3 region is CASSWPRGSEQYF. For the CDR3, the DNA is TGTGCCAGCAGCTGGCCGCGGGGCAGCGAGCAGTACTTC.

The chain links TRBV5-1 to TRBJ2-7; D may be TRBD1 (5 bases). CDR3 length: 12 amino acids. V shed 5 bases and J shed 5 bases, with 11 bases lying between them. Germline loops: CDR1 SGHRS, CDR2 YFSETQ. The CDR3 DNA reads TGCGCCAGCAGTTGGGCAGGGAACGAGCAGTACTTC. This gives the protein CASSWAGNEQYF.

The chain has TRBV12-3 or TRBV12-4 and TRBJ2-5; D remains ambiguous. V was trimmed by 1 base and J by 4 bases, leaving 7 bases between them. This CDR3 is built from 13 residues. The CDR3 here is CASSLGASETQYF. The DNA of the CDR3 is TGTGCCAGCAGTTTAGGAGCGTCAGAGACCCAGTACTTC.

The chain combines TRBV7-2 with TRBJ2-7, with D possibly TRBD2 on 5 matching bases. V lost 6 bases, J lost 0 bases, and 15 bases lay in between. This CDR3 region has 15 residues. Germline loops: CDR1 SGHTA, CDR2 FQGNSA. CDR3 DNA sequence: TGTGCCAGCAGTCACCCAAGCGGTACCTCCTACGAGCAGTACTTC. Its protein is CASSHPSGTSYEQYF.

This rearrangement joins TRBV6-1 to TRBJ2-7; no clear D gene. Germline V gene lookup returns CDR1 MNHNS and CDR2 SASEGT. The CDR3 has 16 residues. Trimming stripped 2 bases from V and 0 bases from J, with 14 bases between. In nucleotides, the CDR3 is TGTGCCAGCAGTGAAATGGGGTCGGTCTTCTCCTACGAGCAGTACTTC. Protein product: CASSEMGSVFSYEQYF.

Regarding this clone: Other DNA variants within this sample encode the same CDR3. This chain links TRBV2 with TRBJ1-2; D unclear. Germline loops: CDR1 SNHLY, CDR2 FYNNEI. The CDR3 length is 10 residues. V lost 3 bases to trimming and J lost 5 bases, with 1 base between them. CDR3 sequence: CASSDYGYTF. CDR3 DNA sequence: TGTGCCAGCAGTGATTATGGCTACACCTTC.

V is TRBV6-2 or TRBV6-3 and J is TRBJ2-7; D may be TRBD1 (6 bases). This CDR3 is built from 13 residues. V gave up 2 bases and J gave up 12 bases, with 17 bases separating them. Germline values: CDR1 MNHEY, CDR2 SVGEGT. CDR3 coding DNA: TGTGCCAGCAGTTACGACCTCCCAACAGGGAGGTACTTC. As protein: CASSYDLPTGRYF.

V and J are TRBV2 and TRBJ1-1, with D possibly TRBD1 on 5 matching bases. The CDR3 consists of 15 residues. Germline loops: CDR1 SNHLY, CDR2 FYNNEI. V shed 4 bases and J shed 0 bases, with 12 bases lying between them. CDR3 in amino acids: CASSGQGPMNTEAFF. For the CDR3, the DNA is TGTGCCAGCAGTGGGCAGGGCCCGATGAACACTGAAGCTTTCTTT.

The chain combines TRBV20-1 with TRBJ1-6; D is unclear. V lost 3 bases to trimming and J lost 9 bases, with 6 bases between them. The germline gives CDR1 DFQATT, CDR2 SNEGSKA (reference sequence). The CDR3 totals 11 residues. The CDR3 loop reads CSASAGSPLHF. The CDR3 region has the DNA TGCAGTGCTAGCGCAGGTTCACCCCTCCACTTT.

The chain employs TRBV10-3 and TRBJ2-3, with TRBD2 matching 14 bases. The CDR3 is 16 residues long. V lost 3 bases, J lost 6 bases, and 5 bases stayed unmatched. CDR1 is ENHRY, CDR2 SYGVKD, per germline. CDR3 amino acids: CAISDPGLAGVDTQYF. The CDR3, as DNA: TGTGCCATCAGTGACCCGGGACTAGCGGGGGTGGATACGCAGTATTTT.

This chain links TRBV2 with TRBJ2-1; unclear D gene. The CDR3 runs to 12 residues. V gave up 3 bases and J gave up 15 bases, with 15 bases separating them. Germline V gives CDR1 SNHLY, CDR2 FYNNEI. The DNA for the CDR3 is TGTGCCAGCAGTGACTCGTCCCAGAGCCGGTTCTTC. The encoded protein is CASSDSSQSRFF. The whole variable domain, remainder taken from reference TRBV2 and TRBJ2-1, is EPEVTQTPSHQVTQMGQEVILRCVPISNHLYFYWYRQILGQKVEFLVSFYNNEISEKSEIFDDQFSVERPDGSNFTLKIRSTKLEDSAMYFCASSDSSQSRFFGPGTRLTVL.

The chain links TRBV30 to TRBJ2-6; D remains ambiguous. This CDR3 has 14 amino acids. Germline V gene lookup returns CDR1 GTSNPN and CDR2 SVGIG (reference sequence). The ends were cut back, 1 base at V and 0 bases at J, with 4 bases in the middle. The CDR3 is CAWSAYSGANVLTF. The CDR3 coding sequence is TGTGCCTGGAGTGCGTACTCTGGGGCCAACGTCCTGACTTTC.

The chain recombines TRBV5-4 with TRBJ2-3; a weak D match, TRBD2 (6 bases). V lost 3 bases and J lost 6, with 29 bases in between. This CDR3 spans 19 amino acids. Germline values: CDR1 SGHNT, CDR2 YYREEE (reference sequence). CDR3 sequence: CASSSRPPRGTGVYDTQYF. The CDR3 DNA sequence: TGTGCCAGCAGCTCCCGCCCGCCACGGGGGACGGGAGTCTATGATACGCAGTATTTT. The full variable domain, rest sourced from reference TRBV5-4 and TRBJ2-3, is ETGVTQSPTHLIKTRGQQVTLRCSSQSGHNTVSWYQQALGQGPQFIFQYYREEENGRGNFPPRFSGLQFPNYSSELNVNALELDDSALYLCASSSRPPRGTGVYDTQYFGPGTRLTVL.

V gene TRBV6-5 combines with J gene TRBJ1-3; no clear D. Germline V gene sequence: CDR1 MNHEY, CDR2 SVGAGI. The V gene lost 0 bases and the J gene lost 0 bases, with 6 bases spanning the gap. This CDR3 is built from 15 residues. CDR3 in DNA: TGTGCCAGCAGTTACTCGCGGAGCTCTGGAAACACCATATATTTT. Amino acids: CASSYSRSSGNTIYF.